Presented here are 4 T cell receptor beta chains from one specimen sequenced in a study of CD8+ T cells in alopecia areata. Sequencing relied on a cDNA template that was reverse transcribed from extracted RNA. Only in-frame clones appear in the TCRdb table, and some are missing; sequencing was by immunoSEQ multiplex PCR. Among about 180,000 clones, 65% to 75% were seen once, and the ten largest hold approximately 10%. The sequenced sample was CD8+ T cells sorted from blood, obtained at week 0. The receptors derive from a human donor with alopecia areata.

This chain uses TRBV30 with TRBJ1-1; 7 bases are shared with TRBD1. V lost 4 bases, J lost 4 bases, and 6 bases stayed unmatched. In germline, CDR1 is GTSNPN, CDR2 SVGIG (reference sequence). The CDR3 consists of 13 residues. CDR3 protein: CAWIQGVSTEAFF. CDR3 sequence (DNA): TGTGCCTGGATCCAGGGGGTGAGCACTGAAGCTTTCTTT.

This clone was recorded only once. The chain is built from TRBV7-2 and TRBJ2-3, with 13 bases fitting TRBD2. The junction had 5 bases not matched to a gene; V was cut back by 2 bases and J by 6 bases. Germline CDR1 SGHTA, CDR2 FQGNSA. The CDR3 spans 16 residues. The CDR3 region is CASSLLTSGGRDTQYF. For the CDR3, the DNA is TGTGCCAGCAGCTTATTGACTAGCGGGGGGAGGGATACGCAGTATTTT.

The chain recombines TRBV30 with TRBJ2-3, with 16 bases fitting TRBD2. Germline V gene data show CDR1 as GTSNPN and CDR2 as SVGIG (reference sequence). Trimming took 3 bases from V and 4 from J; bases not matched to a gene: 10. The length of the CDR3 is 18 residues. CDR3 nucleotide sequence: TGTGCCTGGAGCGGGACTAGCGGGGGGGTACCATCTGCAGATACGCAGTATTTT. It encodes CAWSGTSGGVPSADTQYF.

V usage is TRBV7-2 and J usage is TRBJ2-5; unclear D gene. The CDR3 loop spans 8 amino acids. From germline, CDR1 is SGHTA and CDR2 FQGNSA. The CDR3 here is CVVEKKYF. DNA for the CDR3: TGTGTTGTGGAAAAGAAGTACTTC. Using reference TRBV7-2 and TRBJ2-5 for the parts outside the CDR3, the full variable domain is GAGVSQSPSNKVTEKGKDVELRCDPISGHTALYWYRQSLGQGLEFLIYFQGNSAPDKSGLPSDRFSAERTGGSVSTLTIQRTQQEDSAVYLCVVEKKYFGPGTRLLVL.